Detailed here is one T cell receptor beta chain. Its recognized antigen is unknown. Base qualities are not recorded, but no much larger clone differs from it by a single base. The CDR3 runs 14 amino acids, cysteine and phenylalanine included. Kept here is only the CDR3 DNA, which spans 42 bases and is read in frame from base 1. The germline ends are 8 bases apart after V is trimmed by 3 bases and J by 2 bases. CDR1 KGHSH and CDR2 LQKENI are derived from the germline V gene. This specimen belongs to a study of blood T cell repertoires in COVID-19 (dated by TCRdb to the early 2020s). Concerning the study at large: The collaborator samples originated in the United States, Italy and Spain and spanned the acute and convalescent phases of COVID-19. Where HLA class I and class II types were available, the types were taken from metadata supplied by the sample provider, not from assay-based typing. Samples were obtained from the ongoing ImmuneRACE study (first 160 participants) and from some 1,200 subjects provided by 6 global collaborators. The prospective study material was composed of cDNA or gDNA derived from T cells, B-cell-depleted T cells, or PBMCs. Deeply sampled blood TCRbeta repertoires from subjects exposed to, actively infected with, or recovered from COVID-19 were included in the dataset. The sample metadata nearly always contained a de-identified subject ID, COVID-19 status, age in years and sex. The repertoires were released in a freely available public database intended as a resource for research on the immune response to SARS-CoV-2. What the work shows at the level of the full study, not this receptor alone: The quantity of clinical and demographic metadata differed by source and by participant and was supplied without curation.

Whole blood was collected in K2EDTA tubes by collaborating institutions according to the institutions' own protocols. For TCRbeta analysis, collaborators shipped samples in one of three forms: frozen whole blood, isolated PBMCs, or DNA extracted from either of those sample types. TCRbeta CDR3 regions were amplified from genomic DNA using the immunoSEQ Assay, a bias-controlled multiplex PCR. On the study's bioinformatics: Within the assay, amplification of reference gene primers was used to estimate how many nucleated cells each sample contained. To quantify the absolute abundance of each unique TCRbeta CDR3 rearrangement, sequence reads were collapsed and filtered. For each sample, productive Simpson clonality was calculated as the square root of Simpson's diversity index over productive rearrangements. In its TCRdb copy, this immuneACCESS table keeps in-frame sequences only and misses some clones. Where compared with another copy, unresolved V genes explain less than half of these, and the others have no known cause. V and J calls and clone size follow that table, whereas D and trimming were derived from the DNA. The sample table holds over 150,000 clones, of which approximately 91% were seen once. 0.45% to 0.65% of the sample belongs to the ten largest clones.

Sequencing was carried out using peripheral blood. The chain links TRBV18 with TRBJ1-3; possibly the D gene is TRBD1, per 5 matching bases. This TCR derives from a man aged 50 to 60 with acute or convalescent COVID-19. The DNA reads TGTGCCAGCTCACCCGTGACAGCTGGAAACACCATATATTTT. It translates to CASSPVTAGNTIYF.